What follows are 3 T cell receptor beta chains derived from one specimen sequenced in a study of blood T cell repertoires in COVID-19. Using immunoSEQ multiplex PCR, the repertoire was profiled, and TCRdb retains in-frame clones only, with some absent. The profile shows 130,000 to 150,000 clones, around 85% of them singletons. Specimen: peripheral blood. Receptors were obtained from a middle-aged woman with active or convalescent COVID-19.

This chain joins TRBV2 and TRBJ2-5, with TRBD2 matching over 13 bases. The CDR3 sequence is 17 residues long. With 7 bases clipped from V and 5 bases from J, the junction kept 13 bases outside the gene matches. The germline V gene has CDR1 SNHLY and CDR2 FYNNEI. CDR3 nucleotides: TGTGCCAGCACCTTGACTAGCGGGGGGATTTTAGGCGAGACCCAGTACTTC. This encodes CASTLTSGGILGETQYF.

This clone was seen a few times. The V call is TRBV19, the J call TRBJ1-1, with 9 positions matching TRBD1. CDR1 LNHDA and CDR2 SQIVND come from the germline V gene (reference sequence). This CDR3 contains 14 residues. V trimming: 5 bases; J trimming: 5 bases; junction bases outside the gene matches: 6. The CDR3 sequence is CASSQQGARTEAFF. CDR3 nucleotides: TGTGCCAGTAGTCAACAGGGGGCGCGGACTGAAGCTTTCTTT.

This clone has a single count. The rearrangement joins TRBV4-3 to TRBJ2-7, with TRBD1 as a possible D gene (5 bases). V lost 1 base and J 0 bases, leaving 10 bases between the germline ends. The length of the CDR3 is 15 residues. Germline-derived CDR1 and CDR2 are LGHNA and YSLEER. The DNA of the CDR3 is TGCGCCAGCAGCCAAGTCCGACAGAGCTCCTACGAGCAGTACTTC. Its translation: CASSQVRQSSYEQYF.